This TCR beta chain appears in the sequencing data of a study of beta chain features in type 1 diabetes. The study's findings and limits: Within the patient group, naive, central memory and Treg TCRB repertoires appeared more similar to each other than within healthy donors. For Type 1 diabetes patients, all four CD4+ subsets carried TCRB CDR3s that were moderately but significantly shorter.

Every isolated RNA sample was fully reverse transcribed, so sequencing captured expressed TCRB transcripts. TCRdb's table, derived via immunoSEQ multiplex PCR, lists solely in-frame clones and lacks some. Among around 600,000 clones listed, roughly 12% were seen once. Regarding this clone: Its antigen is not known.

The source material was naive CD4+ T cells from blood. The sequence was obtained from a man aged 30 to 39 with type 1 diabetes.

The CDR3 nucleotides are TGTGCCAGCAGCTCCGGGACTAGCGGGGTCACAGATACGCAGTATTTT. Its translation is CASSSGTSGVTDTQYF. The chain has TRBV7-9 and TRBJ2-3; 13 bases line up with TRBD2. Looked up from germline, CDR1 is SEHNR and CDR2 is FQNEAQ (reference sequence). The CDR3 runs to 16 residues. The V gene end was trimmed by 4 bases and the J gene end by 2 bases; junction bases not matched to a gene: 3.